This TCR beta chain was observed in a study of radiation and T cells in renal cell carcinoma. As for time point: blood 2 weeks post-SBRT. Treatment given: 15 Gy SBRT to primary tumor, nephrectomy 4 weeks later. Study outcomes and limitations: From baseline, blood top tumor clonotypes peaked at 2 weeks post-radiation.

Measured with immunoSEQ multiplex PCR; TCRdb has only the in-frame clones, and not every one. This sample has approximately 49,000 clones, with 80% found just once. A remark on this clone: What it binds is unknown.

This CDR3 is 13 amino acids long. V lost 8 bases to trimming and J lost 7 bases, with 18 bases between them. Germline assignment: CDR1 PRHDT and CDR2 FYEKMQ (reference sequence). The material was blood, obtained from a patient whose treatment included radiotherapy and nephrectomy. The V gene is TRBV13, the J gene TRBJ2-7, with D possibly TRBD2 on 7 matching bases. This TCR came from a woman in her 70s with renal cell carcinoma. CDR3 amino acids: CASSRGGAWEQYF. CDR3 coding DNA: TGTGCCAGCTCGAGAGGGGGGGCCTGGGAGCAGTACTTC.